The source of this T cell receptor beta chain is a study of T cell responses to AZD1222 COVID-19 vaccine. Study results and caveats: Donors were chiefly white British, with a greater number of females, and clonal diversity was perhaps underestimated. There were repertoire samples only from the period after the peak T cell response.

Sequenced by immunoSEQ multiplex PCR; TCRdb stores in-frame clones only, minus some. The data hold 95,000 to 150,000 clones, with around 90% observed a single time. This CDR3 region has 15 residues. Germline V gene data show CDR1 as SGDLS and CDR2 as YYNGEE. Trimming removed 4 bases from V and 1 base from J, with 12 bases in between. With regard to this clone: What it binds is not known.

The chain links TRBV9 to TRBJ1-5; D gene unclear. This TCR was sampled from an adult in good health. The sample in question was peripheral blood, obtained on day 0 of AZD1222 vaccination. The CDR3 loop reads CASSRSEASNQPQHF. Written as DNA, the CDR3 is TGTGCCAGCAGCAGATCGGAGGCGAGCAATCAGCCCCAGCATTTT.